This T cell receptor (beta chain) was recorded in a study of blood T cells in healthy people across ages. This clonotype has at least ten counts. The antigen is undetermined. The second PCR ran about 6 to 12 cycles with a sample-barcoded 5' primer and J-beta primers. Using its own MiXCR run on the 5' RACE reads, TCRdb lists one record per CDR3 protein. The table includes 900,000 to 950,000 distinct CDR3 sequences, about 28% detected once. This CDR3 contains 11 residues. CDR1 is GTSNPN and CDR2 is SVGIG in the germline V gene (reference sequence). Trimming took off 7 bases at V and 2 bases at J, with 9 bases between the two ends. Individuals who donated were healthy Caucasians from Russia aged about 6 to 90. Isolation yielded PBMCs, at least 7 million per sample, in every case. General study points: Strongly correlated with naive T cell percentage was TCR beta diversity.

The sample also formed part of further work on T cells of mothers and their children.

This clonotype was obtained from a woman in her thirties or forties in good health. Sequences were obtained from blood. The V gene is TRBV30, the J gene TRBJ2-7; weak D call: TRBD2 (6 bases). CDR3 bases: TGTGCCTTGGGACTTCCCTACGAGCAGTACTTC. Encoded protein: CALGLPYEQYF.